This T cell receptor beta chain is drawn from a study of control samples from healthy donors and cancer patients. The V end lost 6 bases, the J end lost 6 bases, and 17 bases lay between the germline ends. Germline-derived CDR1 and CDR2 are MNHEY and SVGEGT. The CDR3 has 14 residues. The assay was immunoSEQ multiplex PCR, and TCRdb's table has in-frame clones only and misses some. The sample holds under 300,000 clones, roughly 87% seen once. Material: PBMCs. The clonotype comes from a woman between 55 and 75 years old with lung cancer. The gene calls are TRBV6-2 or TRBV6-3 and TRBJ1-2; TRBD1 is a possible D gene (5 bases). This CDR3 reads CASSRPGLGNGYTF. The DNA for the CDR3 is TGTGCCAGCAGCCGACCGGGACTGGGGAATGGCTACACCTTC.